The T cell receptor (beta chain) described here comes from a study of circulating and synovial CD4+ cells in juvenile arthritis (TCRdb year 2014). Describing the broader study: Within each patient, the TCRbeta CDR3 repertoires of synovial CD4 T cells, bulk blood CD4 T cells and circulating HLA-DR+ CD4 T cells were compared. Repertoire sequencing aimed to confirm that a circulating synovial-like CD4 T cell subset was enriched in synovial clonotypes.

Library generation was performed with the immunoSEQ multiplex PCR assay. An external provider performed TCRbeta CDR3 sequencing as a commercial service. The study's processing was this. Productive nucleotide sequences and amino acid sequences obtained through in silico translation were used in the analyses. To equalise sample size, diversity was assessed as Renyi entropy across alpha values by taking the median of 200 repeated subsamples. Pairwise repertoire distance was calculated as one minus the Chao-modified Jaccard index, correcting for under-sampling, and used for clustering. Frequency-weighted overlap with synovial clonotypes was calculated across 200 sample sizes, using 200 draws without replacement for each, and the value reported was the one at the size of the smaller sample. TCRdb limited this immuneACCESS table to in-frame rearrangements with V and J called. A share of clones is missing; checked studies link under half to unresolved V genes, and the rest is unexplained. V and J calls plus clone size are reproduced from that table; the DNA served to infer D and trimming. The sample has about 34,000 clones on record, roughly 96% of them singletons. Of the sample, 0.15% to 0.2% falls within the top ten clones.

Overall study outcomes, separate from this receptor: Circulating pathogenic-like lymphocytes clustered with synovial T cells and shared a substantially higher fraction of CDR3 sequences with synovium than bulk blood. Lower diversity was observed in synovial and circulating pathogenic-like lymphocyte repertoires than in bulk blood CD4 repertoires, and some CPL samples were found to be as oligoclonal as synovium. No difference between circulating pathogenic-like lymphocytes and bulk blood T cells was detected by traditional Vbeta family usage analysis. Since overlap with synovium went up as sequencing depth increased, the measured fractions of shared clonotypes likely underestimated the full repertoire overlap. Because CPL samples and bulk blood CD4 samples differed in T cell genome counts by at least an order of magnitude, sample-size effects were addressed.

The sequenced samples came from patients who had active juvenile idiopathic arthritis. Right after thawing, the cells went straight into sorting, and Live/Dead Fixable Near-IR Stain was used to exclude dead cells. This clone was found once. The antigen it recognizes is unknown. There are no base qualities to consult, and no much larger clone falls within one base. In the germline V gene, CDR1 corresponds to MDHEN and CDR2 to SYDVKM. Taken from cysteine to phenylalanine, the CDR3 has 15 residues. Only CDR3 DNA is held: 45 bases, read in frame from base 1. V ends up 3 bases short and J 4 bases short, with an unmatched junction base count of 7.

The sample comprised CD4+ T cells from blood. The TCR comes from a human donor with juvenile idiopathic arthritis. The rearrangement joined TRBV28 to TRBJ2-3; 7 bases in the junction line up with TRBD2. CDR3 reads: CASSLAGAGADTQYF. The DNA reads as follows: TGTGCCAGCAGTTTGGCGGGAGCTGGAGCAGATACGCAGTATTTT. Reference TRBV28 and TRBJ2-3 proteins supply the regions before and after the CDR3; the full variable domain is: DVKVTQSSRYLVKRTGEKVFLECVQDMDHENMFWYRQDPGLGLRLIYFSYDVKMKEKGDIPEGYSVSREKKERFSLILESASTNQTSMYLCASSLAGAGADTQYFGPGTRLTVL.